This paragraph covers one T cell receptor beta chain sequence. Its target is unknown. Possible read error: a much larger clone is one base away. Uncontrolled infection, other autoimmune disease, pregnancy and lactation each barred patients from inclusion. Used for diagnoses were clinical symptoms, serum thyroxine and TRAb, thyroid ultrasound and orbital computed tomography. This sample was taken from a study of T cells in Graves' hyperthyroidism and ophthalmopathy. Study observations and caveats: Stable hyperthyroidism was told apart from ophthalmopathy by a model built on 13 V-J features. Most thyroid clonotypes that were expanded above 0.001 also turned up in blood.

Amplified regions were TCR beta CDR3 sequences from RNA transcripts. An initial round of RT-PCR targeting the TCR CDR3 relied on the HTBI primer set. From the multiplex PCR reads, TCRdb called clonotypes with MiXCR, one entry per CDR3 protein. The sample records 480,000 or so distinct CDR3 sequences, 40% to 55% being singletons. The TCR sequence derives from an adult woman with Graves' disease, either hyperthyroidism or ophthalmopathy (not recorded which). The sample comprised peripheral blood or thyroid tissue (not recorded which).

The CDR3 DNA is TGTGCCAGCAGCAAAGCGGGTCTCGATGATACTGGAGCTTTCTTT. Amino acid sequence: CASSKAGLDDTGAFF. The chain carries TRBV14 and TRBJ1-1; D gene ambiguous. Germline V gene lookup returns CDR1 SGHDN and CDR2 FVKESK. This CDR3 is built from 15 residues.